Listed here are 23 T cell receptor beta chains from one sample, sequenced in a study of T-cell memory formation after mild COVID-19. TCRdb passed the 5' RACE reads through MiXCR, listing each CDR3 protein once. The sample comprises under 150,000 distinct CDR3 sequences, approximately 15% of which are singletons, and 11% to 15% rests with the top ten. The specimen was PBMCs or a T cell subset sorted from them (not recorded which). All receptors come from an adult woman who had mild COVID-19 (a few samples of this study predate the infection). Cell type and time point are not known.

In DNA form, the CDR3 reads TGCAGTGCCCACGTAGCGGGAGTTTACACAGATACGCAGTATTTT. It codes for CSAHVAGVYTDTQYF. The genes are TRBV20-1 and TRBJ2-3, with TRBD2 identical over 9 bases. The CDR3 has 15 residues. CDR1 and CDR2 (germline): DFQATT, SNEGSKA (reference sequence). The junction had 9 bases not matched to a gene; V was cut back by 6 bases and J by 2 bases.

The chain links TRBV19 to TRBJ2-1; no firm D call. The V gene's germline CDR1 is LNHDA and CDR2 SQIVND (reference sequence). The CDR3 covers 13 residues. Trimming stripped 3 bases from V and 7 bases from J, with 10 bases between. CDR3 loop: CASSIGNRNEQFF. The DNA of the CDR3 is TGTGCCAGTAGTATCGGCAATCGGAATGAGCAGTTCTTC.

J is TRBJ2-5 and V is TRBV12-3 or TRBV12-4, with 7 bases identical to TRBD2. The CDR3 covers 16 residues. Germline trimming cut 5 bases from V and 1 base from J; bases unmatched to any gene: 10. CDR3 in DNA: TGTGCCAGCAGTCCCACCGGCCTAGCGGTCCAAGAGACCCAGTACTTC. It is translated as CASSPTGLAVQETQYF.

The chain links TRBV5-1 to TRBJ2-3, with D possibly TRBD1 on 6 matching bases. The CDR3 runs to 15 residues. The germline gives CDR1 SGHRS, CDR2 YFSETQ. Trimming took off 0 bases at V and 4 bases at J, with 12 bases between the two ends. The CDR3 region has the DNA TGCGCCAGCAGCTTGGCAGGGGTGATCGCAGATACGCAGTATTTT. This encodes CASSLAGVIADTQYF.

This clonotype was found a few times. The V call is TRBV4-2, the J call TRBJ2-1; 7 bases agree with TRBD2. Trimming cost V 3 bases and J 7 bases; bases outside gene matches: 6. The germline V gene has CDR1 LGHNA and CDR2 YNFKEQ. The CDR3 is made up of 14 amino acids. CDR3 nucleotides: TGTGCCAGCAGCCATGGGGTCGGGGGGAATGAGCAGTTCTTC. It specifies CASSHGVGGNEQFF.

The table lists this clonotype with a few counts. This chain links TRBV12-3 or TRBV12-4 with TRBJ1-1; weak D call: TRBD1 (5 bases). The CDR3 sequence is 14 residues long. The V and J ends lost 0 bases and 4 bases respectively, with 9 bases between them. Here the CDR3 DNA reads TGTGCCAGCAGTTTAGCCACGGGGGGCACTGAAGCTTTCTTT. Translated: CASSLATGGTEAFF.

The V and J genes are TRBV5-1 and TRBJ2-7; D is unclear. Trimming took off 4 bases at V and 2 bases at J, with 10 bases between the two ends. Germline V gene sequence: CDR1 SGHRS, CDR2 YFSETQ. The CDR3 extends over 13 amino acids. The DNA of the CDR3 is TGCGCCAGCAGCCTTCCGGTGGCCTACGAGCAGTACTTC. Amino acids: CASSLPVAYEQYF.

The J gene is TRBJ1-4, the V gene TRBV6-5; D uncertain. Per germline, CDR1 MNHEY and CDR2 SVGAGI. The CDR3 runs 14 residues. With 4 bases removed from V and 5 bases from J, the gap between germline ends came to 11 bases. For the CDR3, the DNA is TGTGCCAGCAGTTTCAGGAGGTGGAATGAAAAACTGTTTTTT. Amino acids: CASSFRRWNEKLFF.

This clonotype was counted a few times. J is TRBJ1-1 and V is TRBV27; D gene unclear. This CDR3 contains 15 residues. Germline values: CDR1 MNHEY, CDR2 SMNVEV (reference sequence). The V and J ends lost 2 bases and 1 base respectively, with 11 bases between them. The CDR3 here is CASSLTPEANTEAFF. CDR3 nucleotide sequence: TGTGCCAGCAGTTTAACCCCCGAGGCGAACACTGAAGCTTTCTTT.

The chain joins TRBV29-1 to TRBJ2-4; the match to TRBD2 covers 9 bases. CDR3 length: 14 amino acids. V dropped 5 bases and J dropped 0; count of bases not matched to a gene: 2. The germline V gene has CDR1 SQVTM and CDR2 ANQGSEA. CDR3 DNA sequence: TGCAGCGTTCTAGCGGGAATAGCCAAAAACATTCAGTACTTC. Protein: CSVLAGIAKNIQYF. Full variable domain (outside the CDR3, taken from reference TRBV29-1 and TRBJ2-4): SAVISQKPSRDICQRGTSLTIQCQVDSQVTMMFWYRQQPGQSLTLIATANQGSEATYESGFVIDKFPISRPNLTFSTLTVSNMSPEDSSIYLCSVLAGIAKNIQYFGAGTRLSVL.

This clonotype was recorded a few times. The chain combines TRBV5-1 with TRBJ2-2; D may be TRBD1 or TRBD2 (5 bases each). The germline V gene encodes CDR1 SGHRS and CDR2 YFSETQ. V lost 3 bases, J lost 6 bases, and 9 bases lay in between. CDR3 length equals 13 residues. The CDR3 is CASSSGAAGELFF. The CDR3 DNA reads TGCGCCAGCAGCTCCGGGGCCGCCGGGGAGCTGTTTTTT. The whole variable domain, remainder taken from reference TRBV5-1 and TRBJ2-2, is KAGVTQTPRYLIKTRGQQVTLSCSPISGHRSVSWYQQTPGQGLQFLFEYFSETQRNKGNFPGRFSGRQFSNSRSEMNVSTLELGDSALYLCASSSGAAGELFFGEGSRLTVL.

This clonotype was seen many times. The J gene is TRBJ1-1, the V gene TRBV12-3 or TRBV12-4; D remains ambiguous. The V and J ends lost 7 bases and 0 bases respectively, with 12 bases between them. CDR3 length: 14 residues. CDR3 in DNA: TGTGCCAGCACCTACCGGTCCTTGAACACTGAAGCTTTCTTT. It is translated as CASTYRSLNTEAFF.

This sequence joins TRBV4-1 and TRBJ2-1; D tentatively reads TRBD1 or TRBD2 (6 bases each). This CDR3 is 16 amino acids long. Trimming stripped 4 bases from V and 5 bases from J, with 18 bases between. Germline values: CDR1 MGHRA, CDR2 YSYEKL. The CDR3 sequence is CASSPESWGAHNEQFF. CDR3 nucleotide sequence: TGCGCCAGCAGCCCGGAATCCTGGGGGGCCCACAATGAGCAGTTCTTC.

The chain uses TRBV4-1 and TRBJ2-5; TRBD2 matches at 8 bases. This CDR3 region has 15 residues. The V gene's germline CDR1 is MGHRA and CDR2 YSYEKL. V gave up 1 base and J gave up 2 bases; unmatched junction bases: 3. The CDR3 spells CASSQAPSGQETQYF. The CDR3 DNA is TGCGCCAGCAGCCAAGCTCCTAGCGGGCAAGAGACCCAGTACTTC.

This clonotype was observed a few times. The gene calls are TRBV4-3 and TRBJ1-2; D is unresolved. This CDR3 has 15 amino acids. Deletions cut 1 base from V and 3 bases from J, with 12 bases between. Germline lookup yields CDR1 LGHNA and CDR2 YSLEER. CDR3 sequence reads: CASSQARSSDYGYTF. CDR3 DNA sequence: TGCGCCAGCAGCCAAGCGAGGTCTTCGGACTATGGCTACACCTTC.

The rearrangement links TRBV5-1 to TRBJ2-3; 8 nucleotides align to TRBD1. CDR1 and CDR2 (germline): SGHRS, YFSETQ. CDR3 size: 15 residues. Trimming at V came to 0 bases and at J to 3 bases, leaving 3 bases not matched to a gene. CDR3 amino acids: CASSLDRGMTDTQYF. The CDR3 DNA follows: TGCGCCAGCAGCTTGGACAGGGGGATGACAGATACGCAGTATTTT.

The table lists this clonotype with many counts. This chain connects TRBV27 to TRBJ2-1; no clear D gene. Germline CDR1 reads MNHEY; CDR2 reads SMNVEV (reference sequence). The V and J ends lost 5 bases and 9 bases respectively, with 14 bases between them. The CDR3 is made up of 13 amino acids. CDR3 coding DNA: TGTGCCAGCAGTCCCCGGCCCGCAGTTGAGCAGTTCTTC. This encodes CASSPRPAVEQFF.

The chain recombines TRBV11-2 with TRBJ2-7; 10 bases fit TRBD2. V shed 5 bases, J shed 2 bases, and the junction held 6 bases outside the gene matches. The CDR3 loop spans 15 amino acids. Germline CDR1 reads SGHAT; CDR2 reads FQNNGV. The CDR3 protein is CASSHAAGGPYEQYF. The CDR3 DNA reads as TGTGCCAGCAGCCACGCAGCGGGAGGGCCCTACGAGCAGTACTTC.

This clonotype was seen a few times. This chain connects TRBV12-3 or TRBV12-4 to TRBJ1-5; 7 positions match TRBD1. CDR3 length: 12 amino acids. V dropped 6 bases and J dropped 7; count of bases not matched to a gene: 3. The CDR3 DNA reads as TGTGCCAGCAGCCCCAGGGGGCAGCCCCAGCATTTT. Translated, it gives CASSPRGQPQHF.

DNA for the CDR3: TGTGCCAGCAGTTTTAGAAGCCGAAGGGAGACCCAGTACTTC. Translation gives CASSFRSRRETQYF. The genes are TRBV12-3 or TRBV12-4 and TRBJ2-5; D remains unclear. The V end was cut by 3 bases, the J end by 5 bases, with 13 bases between. The CDR3 has 14 amino acids.

A few counts support this clonotype. This chain joins TRBV5-6 and TRBJ1-6; D might be TRBD1 (5 bases). Germline V gene data show CDR1 as SGHDT and CDR2 as YYEEEE. The CDR3 contains 17 residues. Trimming cost V 4 bases and J 0 bases, with 14 bases left between them. This CDR3 is CASSVKTASSYNSPLHF. CDR3 sequence (DNA): TGTGCCAGCAGCGTAAAGACAGCGAGCTCCTATAATTCACCCCTCCACTTT.

J is TRBJ2-2 and V is TRBV29-1; D is perhaps TRBD2 (5 bases). V was clipped by 7 bases and J by 6 bases, with 21 bases between them. Germline CDR1 is SQVTM and CDR2 is ANQGSEA. CDR3 length equals 15 residues. CDR3 nucleotide sequence: TGCAGCGCCCAAAGAGGGCGCAGAATCGCCGGGGAGCTGTTTTTT. It specifies CSAQRGRRIAGELFF.

This chain uses TRBV12-3 or TRBV12-4 with TRBJ2-1; tentative D call: TRBD2 (6 bases). Trimming cost V 2 bases and J 13 bases, with 12 bases left between them. The CDR3 totals 12 residues. CDR3 DNA sequence: TGTGCCAGCAGTTTAATGGGGGGTACTCAGTTCTTC. Protein product: CASSLMGGTQFF.